Reported below is one T cell receptor beta chain. The target antigen is unknown. This entry comes from a study of T-cell memory formation after mild COVID-19. Study outcomes and limitations: Clones contracting across day 15 to 85 had a balanced CD4/CD8 profile; later expanding clones leaned CD4+. Pre-infection memory harbored some responding clones, suggesting cross-reactive memory joined.

TCRdb re-called the 5' RACE reads with MiXCR, one entry per CDR3 protein. The data show around 250,000 distinct CDR3 sequences, 15% to 19% seen once. In germline, CDR1 is SGHRS, CDR2 YFSETQ. The CDR3 has 18 amino acids. Trimming at V came to 3 bases and at J to 0 bases, leaving 11 bases not matched to a gene. The sample comprised PBMCs or a T cell subset sorted from them (not recorded which). This sequence was found in an adult woman who had mild COVID-19 (a few samples of this study predate the infection). Cell type and time point are not known. The chain has TRBV5-1 and TRBJ2-3, with 9 bases identical to TRBD1. CDR3 sequence reads: CASSSGGTGSPSTDTQYF. Written as DNA, the CDR3 is TGCGCCAGCAGCTCTGGCGGGACAGGGTCCCCTAGCACAGATACGCAGTATTTT.